These T cell receptor beta chains were read from a single sample in a study of shared clonotypes between healthy human individuals. TCRdb's copy holds only in-frame clones and misses some; the assay was immunoSEQ multiplex PCR. The table has about 2.4 million clones, around 90% seen once. The sample was naive CD4+ T cells sorted from blood. These receptors were obtained from a man aged 18 to 29 in good health. Both conserved end residues are part of each CDR3. The order of the fields is D gene, J gene, V gene, CDR3 DNA, CDR3 protein. D genes are given only for firm matches.

>NA|TRBJ2-1|TRBV5-1
TGCGCCAGCAGCTTGGTGCCTCCGGCTGGCTTGGAGCAGTTCTTC
CASSLVPPAGLEQFF
>TRBD1|TRBJ1-6|TRBV28
TGTGCCAGCAGTTTACTGGACAGGGACGGATCACCCCTCCACTTT
CASSLLDRDGSPLHF
>TRBD1|TRBJ2-2|TRBV10-2
TGCGCCAGCAGTGAGCAGACAGGGGGTAGTAGCGGGGAGCTGTTTTTT
CASSEQTGGSSGELFF
>NA|TRBJ2-7|TRBV11-2
TGTGCCAGCACCACGATGACAGGTACCTACGAGCAGTACTTC
CASTTMTGTYEQYF
>TRBD1|TRBJ2-4|TRBV5-8
TGTGCCAGCAATAAGGGACAGGTAGCCAAAAACATTCAGTACTTC
CASNKGQVAKNIQYF
>TRBD1|TRBJ2-3|TRBV6-1
TGTGCCAGCAGTGCCCCTAACAGGGGCCGGTGGAGCACAGATACGCAGTATTTT
CASSAPNRGRWSTDTQYF
>NA|TRBJ1-5|TRBV6-6
TGTGCCAGCAGTTACAGCGAAGGCAATCAGCCCCAGCATTTT
CASSYSEGNQPQHF
>NA|TRBJ2-3|TRBV5-1
TGCGCCAGCAGCTTGAGGACCGACACAGATACGCAGTATTTT
CASSLRTDTDTQYF
>TRBD1|TRBJ1-2|TRBV6-5
TGTGCCAGCAGCAAGACAGGGGACTATGGCTACACCTTC
CASSKTGDYGYTF
>TRBD1|TRBJ2-7|TRBV6-5
TGTGCCAGCAGTCGAGTACAGGGGGCGGGTGAGCAGTACTTC
CASSRVQGAGEQYF
>NA|TRBJ2-7|TRBV30
TGTGCCTGGAGTGTATCCGGACAGACCCCCTACGAGCAGTACTTC
CAWSVSGQTPYEQYF
>TRBD2|TRBJ2-7|TRBV10-2
TGCGCCAGCACCCCGACGACTAGCGGGAGGGCCTCGCAGTACTTC
CASTPTTSGRASQYF
>NA|TRBJ2-4|TRBV4-3
TGCGCCAGCAGCCAAGATCCGGAGGGGGCGGCCTTAGCCAAAAACATTCAGTACTTC
CASSQDPEGAALAKNIQYF
>TRBD1|TRBJ2-1|TRBV28
TGTGCCAGCGGTCACAGGGGGTACAATGAGCAGTTCTTC
CASGHRGYNEQFF